This TCR beta chain was found in a study of blood T cell repertoires in COVID-19. Profiling relied on immunoSEQ multiplex PCR, and the TCRdb table lists in-frame clones only, not all of them. Among 100,000 to 150,000 clones listed, roughly 89% were seen once. Trimming pared 3 bases from V and 7 bases from J, leaving 22 bases between. From germline, CDR1 is LGHDT and CDR2 YNNKEL (reference sequence). CDR3 size: 17 residues. Source material: peripheral blood. The V and J genes are TRBV3-1 (or the pseudogene TRBV3-2) and TRBJ2-1, with D possibly TRBD2 on 5 matching bases. The receptor's source is a man over 45 with active or convalescent COVID-19. This CDR3 is CASSQGASGRAGNEQFF. The CDR3 DNA is TGTGCCAGCAGCCAGGGAGCGAGCGGACGGGCGGGTAATGAGCAGTTCTTC.